The clone carrying this TCR beta chain was recorded a few times. These data belong to a study of T cells in Graves' hyperthyroidism and ophthalmopathy. Between the trimmed V and J ends, which lost 0 bases and 2 bases, there was a span of 9 bases. Germline V gives CDR1 SGHRS, CDR2 YFSETQ. This CDR3 contains 14 residues. RNA transcripts gave rise to amplified TCR beta CDR3 regions. During a first-round RT-PCR of the TCR CDR3, the HTBI primer set was used. In TCRdb, the multiplex PCR reads were re-called with MiXCR into one record per CDR3 protein. Counted here are roughly 530,000 distinct CDR3 sequences, 17% occurring once; the ten biggest clones make up 15% to 20%.

This sequence originates from a woman between 18 and 30 years old with Graves' ophthalmopathy. This rearrangement joins TRBV5-1 to TRBJ2-7; D unresolved. Sequenced sample: blood. In DNA, the CDR3 is TGCGCCAGCAGCTTGGAGCCGTCGGCCTACGAGCAGTACTTC. Amino acids: CASSLEPSAYEQYF.